Below are 12 T cell receptor beta chains sequenced from a single sample in a study of early stage breast cancer tumors. Profiling relied on immunoSEQ multiplex PCR, and the TCRdb table lists in-frame clones only, not all of them. The sample records 25,000 to 30,000 clones, approximately 85% being singletons. Input material: blood. These receptors originate from a person in their fifties with breast cancer.

This chain connects TRBV5-4 to TRBJ2-7, with TRBD2 matching 11 bases. This CDR3 contains 15 residues. V was pared by 4 bases and J by 2 bases, with 5 bases of the junction left unmatched. From germline, CDR1 is SGHNT and CDR2 YYREEE (reference sequence). The CDR3 coding sequence is TGTGCCAGCAGCCCTATAGCGGGAGGGCCCTACGAGCAGTACTTC. Amino acid sequence: CASSPIAGGPYEQYF.

The chain couples TRBV7-3 to TRBJ1-2; D possibly corresponds to TRBD1 (6 bases). The CDR3 length is 17 residues. The V and J ends lost 1 base and 2 bases respectively, with 17 bases between them. The V gene's germline CDR1 is SGHTA and CDR2 FQGTGA. CDR3 loop: CASSLKVPGARNYGYTF. The CDR3 nucleotides are TGTGCCAGCAGCTTAAAGGTGCCAGGGGCCCGAAACTATGGCTACACCTTC.

The chain carries TRBV11-1 and TRBJ2-4; 11 nucleotides align to TRBD1. V trimming: 5 bases; J trimming: 6 bases; junction bases outside the gene matches: 12. Germline CDR1 is SGHAT and CDR2 is FQDESV (reference sequence). The CDR3 is 17 residues long. CDR3: CASSLQAGQGGRNIQYF. The CDR3 DNA reads TGTGCCAGCAGCCTCCAGGCGGGACAGGGGGGGAGAAACATTCAGTACTTC.

This chain joins TRBV5-4 and TRBJ1-6; D is unresolved. V lost 5 bases and J lost 7, with 13 bases in between. Per germline, CDR1 SGHNT and CDR2 YYREEE (reference sequence). This CDR3 comprises 14 residues. In DNA, the CDR3 is TGTGCCAGCAGGTCGGGCGGCGTGAATTCACCCCTCCACTTT. Protein: CASRSGGVNSPLHF.

The chain employs TRBV18 and TRBJ2-3; D ambiguous. There are 15 residues in the CDR3. V shed 4 bases and J shed 0 bases, with 11 bases lying between them. Germline values: CDR1 KGHSH, CDR2 LQKENI. The CDR3 sequence: CASSRAASSTDTQYF. The CDR3 bases are TGTGCCAGCTCACGAGCAGCTAGTAGCACAGATACGCAGTATTTT.

The chain uses TRBV19 and TRBJ2-7; D might be TRBD1 or TRBD2, each matching 5 bases. CDR1 and CDR2 (germline): LNHDA, SQIVND (reference sequence). Trimming left V 9 bases short and J 4 bases short, with 16 bases between. This CDR3 contains 13 residues. The DNA of the CDR3 is TGTGCCAGAGCCCTTTGGGGGTTATACGAGCAGTACTTC. This sequence encodes CARALWGLYEQYF.

This clone was seen a few times. This chain joins TRBV4-3 and TRBJ2-1; D gene uncertain. The V end lost 0 bases, the J end lost 4 bases, and 13 bases lay between the germline ends. Germline CDR1 LGHNA, CDR2 YSLEER. The CDR3 spans 16 residues. CDR3 region: CASSQDALTLYNEQFF. As DNA, the CDR3 is TGCGCCAGCAGCCAAGATGCCCTAACCCTTTACAATGAGCAGTTCTTC.

This chain uses TRBV21-1 with TRBJ2-5; TRBD2 was called by the table and not checked on the DNA. TRBV21-1 is a known pseudogene. There are 15 residues in the CDR3. CDR3 DNA sequence: TGTGCCAGCAGCAAAGCCCCCCCGGGAGGGGAGACCCAGTACTTC. Amino acid sequence: CASSKAPPGGETQYF.

This chain links TRBV6-1 with TRBJ1-2; D not resolved. The length of the CDR3 is 13 residues. CDR1 and CDR2 (germline): MNHNS, SASEGT. The V end was cut by 7 bases, the J end by 6 bases, with 15 bases between. The CDR3 nucleotides are TGTGCCAGCAATCCTCCCACCCGGGATGGCTACACCTTC. Encoded protein: CASNPPTRDGYTF.

The chain couples TRBV6-5 to TRBJ2-3; TRBD2 might be the D (5 bases). Germline-derived CDR1 and CDR2 are MNHEY and SVGAGI. This CDR3 is 14 amino acids long. V shed 6 bases and J shed 0 bases, with 10 bases lying between them. The CDR3 DNA follows: TGTGCCAGCAGGAGGGTAACTAGCACAGATACGCAGTATTTT. It translates to CASRRVTSTDTQYF.

The chain carries TRBV4-1 and TRBJ1-6, with TRBD1 as a possible D gene (6 bases). This CDR3 has 16 residues. Germline CDR1 and CDR2: MGHRA and YSYEKL. The ends were cut back, 0 bases at V and 7 bases at J, with 13 bases in the middle. The CDR3 sequence is CASSQDPGARNSPLHF. CDR3 in DNA: TGCGCCAGCAGCCAAGATCCGGGGGCGCGGAATTCACCCCTCCACTTT.

The chain combines TRBV5-4 with TRBJ2-5; 11 bases fit TRBD2. J gave up 5 bases and V 2 bases, and 5 bases lay outside the gene matches. The CDR3 consists of 15 residues. Germline V gene sequence: CDR1 SGHNT, CDR2 YYREEE (reference sequence). In DNA, the CDR3 is TGTGCCAGCAGCTTCCCTAGCGGGGGGATCGAGACCCAGTACTTC. Translated: CASSFPSGGIETQYF.